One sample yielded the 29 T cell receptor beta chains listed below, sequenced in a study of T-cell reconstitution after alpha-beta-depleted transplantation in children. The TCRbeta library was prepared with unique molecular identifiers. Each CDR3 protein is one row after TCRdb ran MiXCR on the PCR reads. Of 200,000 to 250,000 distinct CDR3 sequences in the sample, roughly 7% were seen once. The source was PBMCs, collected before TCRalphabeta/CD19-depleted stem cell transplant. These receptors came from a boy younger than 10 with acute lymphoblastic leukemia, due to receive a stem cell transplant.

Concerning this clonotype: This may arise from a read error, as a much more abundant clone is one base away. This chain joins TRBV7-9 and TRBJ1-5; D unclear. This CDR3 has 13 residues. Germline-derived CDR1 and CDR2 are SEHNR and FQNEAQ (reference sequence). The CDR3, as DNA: TGTTCCAGCAGCTTAGGCAGCGGGCAGCCCCAGCATTTT. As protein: CSSSLGSGQPQHF.

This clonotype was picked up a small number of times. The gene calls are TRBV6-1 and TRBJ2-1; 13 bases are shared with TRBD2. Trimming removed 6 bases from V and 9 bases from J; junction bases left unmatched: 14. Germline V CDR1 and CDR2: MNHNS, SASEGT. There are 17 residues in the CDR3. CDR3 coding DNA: TGTGCCAGCAGAAAAACCGGGACTAGCGGGATTAACGGTGAGCAGTTCTTC. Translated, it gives CASRKTGTSGINGEQFF.

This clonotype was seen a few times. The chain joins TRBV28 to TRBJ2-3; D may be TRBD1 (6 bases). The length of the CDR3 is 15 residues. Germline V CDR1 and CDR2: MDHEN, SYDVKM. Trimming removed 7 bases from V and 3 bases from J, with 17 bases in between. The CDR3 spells CASNRYDRGTDTQYF. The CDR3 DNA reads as TGTGCCAGCAATCGGTATGATAGGGGGACAGATACGCAGTATTTT.

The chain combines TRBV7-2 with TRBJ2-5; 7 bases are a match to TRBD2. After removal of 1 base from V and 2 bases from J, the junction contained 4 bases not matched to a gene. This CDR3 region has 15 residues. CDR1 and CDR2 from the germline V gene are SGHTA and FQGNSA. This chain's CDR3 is CASSLGAGLQETQYF. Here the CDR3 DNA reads TGTGCCAGCAGCTTAGGAGCGGGGCTTCAAGAGACCCAGTACTTC.

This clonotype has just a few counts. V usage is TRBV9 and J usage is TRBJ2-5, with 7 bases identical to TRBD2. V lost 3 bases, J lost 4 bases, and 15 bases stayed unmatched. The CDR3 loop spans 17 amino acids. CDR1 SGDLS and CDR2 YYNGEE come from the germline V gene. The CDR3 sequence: CASSEARGGGGGETQYF. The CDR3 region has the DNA TGTGCCAGCAGCGAGGCTCGCGGCGGGGGAGGTGGAGAGACCCAGTACTTC.

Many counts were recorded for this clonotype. CDR3 bases: TGTGCCAGCAGTTACTTTCTCCGGCTAGCGGGAGAGACCGGGGAGCTGTTTTTT. This gives the protein CASSYFLRLAGETGELFF. The chain links TRBV6-2 or TRBV6-3 to TRBJ2-2; 10 bases line up with TRBD2. The CDR3 loop spans 18 amino acids. The ends lost 1 base at V and 5 bases at J; junction bases unmatched: 10. Germline values: CDR1 MNHEY, CDR2 SVGEGT.

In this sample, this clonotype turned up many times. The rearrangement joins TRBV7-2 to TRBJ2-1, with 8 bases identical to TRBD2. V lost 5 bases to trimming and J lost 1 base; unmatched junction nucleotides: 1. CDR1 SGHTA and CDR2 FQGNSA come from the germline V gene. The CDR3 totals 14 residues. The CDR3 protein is CASSRGGSYNEQFF. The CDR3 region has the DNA TGTGCCAGCAGCCGGGGGGGTTCCTACAATGAGCAGTTCTTC. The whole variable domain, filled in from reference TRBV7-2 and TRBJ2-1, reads GAGVSQSPSNKVTEKGKDVELRCDPISGHTALYWYRQSLGQGLEFLIYFQGNSAPDKSGLPSDRFSAERTGGSVSTLTIQRTQQEDSAVYLCASSRGGSYNEQFFGPGTRLTVL.

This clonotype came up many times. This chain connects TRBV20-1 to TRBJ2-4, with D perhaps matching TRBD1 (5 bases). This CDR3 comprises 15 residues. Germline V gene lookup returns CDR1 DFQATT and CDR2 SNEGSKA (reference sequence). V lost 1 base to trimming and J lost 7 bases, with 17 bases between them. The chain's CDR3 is CSARGVALRGNIQYF. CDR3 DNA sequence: TGCAGTGCTAGAGGGGTGGCATTAAGGGGCAACATTCAGTACTTC.

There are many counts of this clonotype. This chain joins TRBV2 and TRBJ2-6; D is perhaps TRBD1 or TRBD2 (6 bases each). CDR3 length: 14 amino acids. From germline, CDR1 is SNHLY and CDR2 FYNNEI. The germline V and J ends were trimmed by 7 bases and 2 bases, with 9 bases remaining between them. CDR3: CASKGGTGANVLTF. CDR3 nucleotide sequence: TGTGCCAGCAAGGGGGGCACTGGGGCCAACGTCCTGACTTTC.

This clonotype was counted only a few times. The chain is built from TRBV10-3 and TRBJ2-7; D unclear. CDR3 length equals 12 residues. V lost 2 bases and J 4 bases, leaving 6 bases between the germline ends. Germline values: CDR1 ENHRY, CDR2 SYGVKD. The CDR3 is CAISEAPYEQYF. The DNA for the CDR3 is TGTGCCATCAGTGAGGCCCCGTACGAGCAGTACTTC.

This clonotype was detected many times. The CDR3 DNA reads as TGTGCCAGCAGCCCCCGGACACTTAGGGACCAAGAGACCCAGTACTTC. As protein: CASSPRTLRDQETQYF. The chain uses TRBV7-2 and TRBJ2-5; possible D gene TRBD1, 5 bases. The germline V gene encodes CDR1 SGHTA and CDR2 FQGNSA. The CDR3 length is 16 residues. The V and J ends lost 5 bases and 0 bases respectively, with 16 bases between them. Drawing the rest from reference TRBV7-2 and TRBJ2-5, the complete variable domain is GAGVSQSPSNKVTEKGKDVELRCDPISGHTALYWYRQSLGQGLEFLIYFQGNSAPDKSGLPSDRFSAERTGGSVSTLTIQRTQQEDSAVYLCASSPRTLRDQETQYFGPGTRLLVL.

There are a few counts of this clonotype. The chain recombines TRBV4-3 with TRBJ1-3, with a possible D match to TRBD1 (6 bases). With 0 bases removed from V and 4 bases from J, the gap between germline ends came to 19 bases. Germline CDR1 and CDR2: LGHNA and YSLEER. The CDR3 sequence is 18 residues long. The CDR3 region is CASSQEGLGGARGNTIYF. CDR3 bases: TGCGCCAGCAGCCAAGAAGGTTTAGGGGGGGCAAGGGGAAACACCATATATTTT.

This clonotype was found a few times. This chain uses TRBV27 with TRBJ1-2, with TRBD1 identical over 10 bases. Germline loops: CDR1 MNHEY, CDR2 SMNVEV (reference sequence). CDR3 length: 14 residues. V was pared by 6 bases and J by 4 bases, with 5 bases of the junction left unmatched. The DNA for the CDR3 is TGTGCCAGCAGCGCGGGACAGGGGCCCTATGGCTACACCTTC. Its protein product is CASSAGQGPYGYTF.

The CDR3 here is CASSSGLAGGPYEQYF. CDR3 nucleotides: TGTGCCAGCAGCTCAGGACTGGCGGGAGGACCCTACGAGCAGTACTTC. The rearrangement links TRBV7-8 to TRBJ2-7; TRBD2 agrees at 8 bases. Germline assignment: CDR1 SGHVS and CDR2 FQNEAQ. The CDR3 is 16 residues long. V lost 4 bases and J lost 2; bases outside the gene matches: 10.

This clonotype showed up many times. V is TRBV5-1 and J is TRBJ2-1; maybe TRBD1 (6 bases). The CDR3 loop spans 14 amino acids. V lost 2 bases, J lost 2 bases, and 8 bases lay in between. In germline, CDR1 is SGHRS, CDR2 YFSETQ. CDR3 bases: TGCGCCAGCAGCTTCGAGGGGGCCTACAATGAGCAGTTCTTC. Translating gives CASSFEGAYNEQFF.

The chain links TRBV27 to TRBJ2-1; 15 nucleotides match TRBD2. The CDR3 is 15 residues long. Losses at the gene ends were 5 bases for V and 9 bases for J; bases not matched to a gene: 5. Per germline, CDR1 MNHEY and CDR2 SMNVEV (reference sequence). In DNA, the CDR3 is TGTGCCAGCAGTCCAGGGACTAGCGGGAGGTCTGAGCAGTTCTTC. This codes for CASSPGTSGRSEQFF.

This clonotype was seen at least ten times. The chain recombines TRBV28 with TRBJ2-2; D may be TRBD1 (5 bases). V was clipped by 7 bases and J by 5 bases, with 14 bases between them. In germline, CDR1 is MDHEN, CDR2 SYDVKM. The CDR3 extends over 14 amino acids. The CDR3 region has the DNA TGTGCCAGCATAACAGGTTTTGGGACCGGGGAGCTGTTTTTT. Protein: CASITGFGTGELFF.

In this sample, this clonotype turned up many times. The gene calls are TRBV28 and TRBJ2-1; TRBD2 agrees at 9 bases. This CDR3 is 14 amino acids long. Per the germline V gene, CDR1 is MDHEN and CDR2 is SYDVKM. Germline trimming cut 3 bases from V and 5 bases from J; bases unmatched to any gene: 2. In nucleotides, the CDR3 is TGTGCCAGCAGTTTCAGCGGGGGGAACAATGAGCAGTTCTTC. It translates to CASSFSGGNNEQFF.

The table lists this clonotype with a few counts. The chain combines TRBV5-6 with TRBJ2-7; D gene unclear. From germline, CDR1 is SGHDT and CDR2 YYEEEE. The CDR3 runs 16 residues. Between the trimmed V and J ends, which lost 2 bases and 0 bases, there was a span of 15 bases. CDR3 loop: CASSLGPPLSSYEQYF. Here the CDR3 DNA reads TGTGCCAGCAGCTTAGGGCCCCCCCTTTCCTCCTACGAGCAGTACTTC.

CDR3 region: CASSGAGEETQYF. In DNA form, the CDR3 reads TGTGCCAGCAGCGGAGCGGGGGAAGAGACCCAGTACTTC. J is TRBJ2-5 and V is TRBV7-9; 8 positions agree with TRBD2. V shed 5 bases and J 3 bases; nucleotides not matched to a gene: 2. The CDR3 spans 13 residues. The germline gives CDR1 SEHNR, CDR2 FQNEAQ (reference sequence).

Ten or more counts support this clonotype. CDR3 in amino acids: CASSPEWGAKYNEQFF. DNA for the CDR3: TGTGCCAGTAGTCCGGAGTGGGGGGCGAAGTACAATGAGCAGTTCTTC. The gene calls are TRBV19 and TRBJ2-1; D assignment may be TRBD1 or TRBD2 (6 bases each). This CDR3 has 16 residues. The germline V and J ends were trimmed by 5 bases and 4 bases, with 18 bases remaining between them. Germline CDR1 and CDR2: LNHDA and SQIVND (reference sequence).

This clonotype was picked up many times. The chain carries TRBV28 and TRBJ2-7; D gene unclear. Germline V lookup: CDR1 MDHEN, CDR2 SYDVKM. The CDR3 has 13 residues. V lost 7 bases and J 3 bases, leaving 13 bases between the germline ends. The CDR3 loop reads CASTLGLGYEQYF. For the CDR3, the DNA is TGTGCCAGCACCCTAGGGCTCGGCTACGAGCAGTACTTC.

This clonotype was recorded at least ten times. The CDR3 sequence: CASSLWIYNEQFF. CDR3 DNA: TGTGCCAGCAGTTTATGGATTTACAATGAGCAGTTCTTC. The chain combines TRBV27 with TRBJ2-1; the D is unclear. From germline, CDR1 is MNHEY and CDR2 SMNVEV (reference sequence). Trimming took 1 base from V and 4 from J, leaving 5 bases between them. This CDR3 comprises 13 residues.

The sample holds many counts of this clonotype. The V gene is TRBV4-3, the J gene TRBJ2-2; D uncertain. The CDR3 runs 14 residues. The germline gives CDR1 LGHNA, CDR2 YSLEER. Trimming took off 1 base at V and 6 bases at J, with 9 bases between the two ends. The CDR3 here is CASSQVSVSGELFF. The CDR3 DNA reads TGCGCCAGCAGCCAAGTTAGTGTCTCCGGGGAGCTGTTTTTT.

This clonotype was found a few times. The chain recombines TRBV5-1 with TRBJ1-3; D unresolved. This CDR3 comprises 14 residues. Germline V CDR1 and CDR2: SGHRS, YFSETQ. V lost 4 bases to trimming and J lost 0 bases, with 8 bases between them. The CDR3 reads CASSPAPSGNTIYF. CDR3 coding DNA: TGCGCCAGCAGCCCGGCCCCCTCTGGAAACACCATATATTTT.

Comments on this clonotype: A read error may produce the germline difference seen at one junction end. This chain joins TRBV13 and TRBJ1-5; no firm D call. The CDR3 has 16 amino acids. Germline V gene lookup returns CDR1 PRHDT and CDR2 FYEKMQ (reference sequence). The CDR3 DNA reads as TGTGCCAGCAGCCTAGGTCGACTAGGGAGCAATCAGCCCCACCATTTT. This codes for CASSLGRLGSNQPHHF.

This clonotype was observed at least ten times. The CDR3, as DNA: TGTGCCAGCAGCTTAGATCAGGGCCCGATTGCCACCATATATTTT. This encodes CASSLDQGPIATIYF. The chain joins TRBV7-2 to TRBJ1-3, with D possibly matching TRBD1 (5 bases). CDR1 is SGHTA and CDR2 is FQGNSA in the germline V gene. CDR3 length: 15 amino acids. Between the trimmed V and J ends, which lost 1 base and 9 bases, there was a span of 16 bases.

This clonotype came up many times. The CDR3 loop reads CASSLEREQFF. The CDR3 bases are TGTGCCAGCAGCTTAGAAAGGGAGCAGTTCTTC. The chain employs TRBV7-2 and TRBJ2-1; no reliable D call. The CDR3 totals 11 residues. V was pared by 1 base and J by 10 bases, with 5 bases between. In germline, CDR1 is SGHTA, CDR2 FQGNSA. Full variable domain (missing parts from reference TRBV7-2 and TRBJ2-1): GAGVSQSPSNKVTEKGKDVELRCDPISGHTALYWYRQSLGQGLEFLIYFQGNSAPDKSGLPSDRFSAERTGGSVSTLTIQRTQQEDSAVYLCASSLEREQFFGPGTRLTVL.

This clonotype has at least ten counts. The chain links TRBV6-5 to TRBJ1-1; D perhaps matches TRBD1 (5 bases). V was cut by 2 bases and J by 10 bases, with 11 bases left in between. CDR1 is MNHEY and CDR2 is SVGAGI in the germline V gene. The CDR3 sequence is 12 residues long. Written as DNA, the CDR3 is TGTGCCAGCAGTTACGACAGCCTTGTAGCTTTCTTT. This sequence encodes CASSYDSLVAFF.